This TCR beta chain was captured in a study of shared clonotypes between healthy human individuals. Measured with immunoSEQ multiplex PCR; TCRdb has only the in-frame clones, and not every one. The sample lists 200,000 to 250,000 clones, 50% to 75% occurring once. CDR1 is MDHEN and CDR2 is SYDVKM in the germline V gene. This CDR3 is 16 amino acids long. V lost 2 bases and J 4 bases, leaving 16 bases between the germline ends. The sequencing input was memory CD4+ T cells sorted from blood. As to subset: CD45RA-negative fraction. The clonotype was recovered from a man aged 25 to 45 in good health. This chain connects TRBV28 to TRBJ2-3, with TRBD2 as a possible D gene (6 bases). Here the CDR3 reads CASSLRAALAADTQYF. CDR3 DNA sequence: TGTGCCAGCAGTTTAAGGGCTGCCTTAGCGGCAGATACGCAGTATTTT.